Given below is one T cell receptor beta chain in context. Trimming removed 5 bases at V and 0 bases at J, with 9 bases between. Germline CDR1 is KGHSH and CDR2 is LQKENI. This CDR3 has 14 residues. Sequencing targeted expressed TCRB transcripts, as all isolated RNA had been reverse transcribed. Sequenced by immunoSEQ multiplex PCR; TCRdb stores in-frame clones only, minus some. Of some 500,000 clones listed, approximately 10% are singletons. This record belongs to a study of beta chain features in type 1 diabetes. The TCR originated in a woman aged 18-29 years in good health. Sequenced material: naive CD4+ T cells from blood. The rearrangement links TRBV18 to TRBJ2-3; a possible D gene is TRBD2 (5 bases). The CDR3 is CASSTRTSTDTQYF. The CDR3 coding sequence is TGTGCCAGCTCAACCAGGACTAGCACAGATACGCAGTATTTT.